This T cell receptor beta chain was sequenced during a study of cytomegalovirus exposure and HLA in healthy donors. Whole-study findings and limits: Three chains linked to CMV were shown in vitro to be specific for CMV antigens.

Amplification used 60 Vbeta primers and 13 Jbeta primers. TCRdb's table, derived via immunoSEQ multiplex PCR, lists solely in-frame clones and lacks some. This table has about 120,000 clones, 60% to 85% appearing once. About this clone itself: The target antigen is unknown.

CDR3 length equals 14 residues. Germline-derived CDR1 and CDR2 are MGHRA and YSYEKL. Losses at the gene ends were 4 bases for V and 4 bases for J; bases not matched to a gene: 4. The chain carries TRBV4-1 and TRBJ2-5; 9 nucleotides line up with TRBD2. This clonotype was obtained from a human donor in good health. The specimen sequenced was PBMCs. CDR3 coding DNA: TGCGCCAGCAGCCCTGGGACTAGCCGAGAGACCCAGTACTTC. As protein: CASSPGTSRETQYF.